Below are 31 T cell receptor beta chains sequenced from a single sample in a study of T-cell reconstitution after alpha-beta-depleted transplantation in children. A library of TCRbeta sequences, prepared with unique molecular identifiers, was generated. TCRdb independently ran MiXCR on the PCR reads; one entry per CDR3 protein. The sample holds approximately 350,000 distinct CDR3 sequences; about a sixth are singletons and the top ten take approximately 44%. Specimen: PBMCs, mostly from graft donor cells, collected 360 days after TCRalphabeta/CD19-depleted stem cell transplant. The receptors come from a male patient between 2 and 10 years old who had a stem cell transplant for acute lymphoblastic leukemia, so the T cells may come from the graft donor.

The sample holds many counts of this clonotype. CDR3 region: CSVAGPTDTQYF. DNA of the CDR3: TGCAGCGTTGCGGGCCCCACAGATACGCAGTATTTT. The chain is built from TRBV29-1 and TRBJ2-3, with D unresolved. Trimming cost V 4 bases and J 2 bases, with 7 bases left between them. Germline V gene data show CDR1 as SQVTM and CDR2 as ANQGSEA. This CDR3 is 12 amino acids long.

This chain connects TRBV20-1 to TRBJ2-1, with D tentatively TRBD1 (6 bases). The germline CDR1 and CDR2 sequences are DFQATT and SNEGSKA (reference sequence). The CDR3 is 17 residues long. Trimming removed 5 bases from V and 7 bases from J, with 27 bases in between. CDR3 in DNA: TGCAGTGCTCCCGCGCAACTCAGGGGTGAGAGTTGGAATGAGCAGTTCTTC. Its translation: CSAPAQLRGESWNEQFF.

The J gene is TRBJ2-7, the V gene TRBV12-3 or TRBV12-4, with D uncertain. The CDR3 length is 11 residues. V was shortened by 10 bases and J by 4 bases, with 11 bases between the two germline ends. This CDR3 reads CATSMGYEQYF. CDR3 in DNA: TGTGCCACCTCCATGGGGTACGAGCAGTACTTC.

This clonotype was found a few times. The rearrangement joins TRBV10-3 to TRBJ2-7; D unresolved. CDR1 and CDR2 (germline): ENHRY, SYGVKD. Trimming shortened V by 9 bases and J by 9 bases, and 18 bases separated the two germline ends. This CDR3 region has 12 residues. CDR3 protein: CAISQERFWQYF. The CDR3, as DNA: TGTGCCATATCCCAGGAGAGGTTTTGGCAGTACTTC.

This clonotype was observed once. The chain joins TRBV20-1 to TRBJ1-4; D might be TRBD1 (5 bases). The germline gives CDR1 DFQATT, CDR2 SNEGSKA (reference sequence). Trimming left V 5 bases short and J 8 bases short, with 15 bases between. This CDR3 contains 13 residues. For the CDR3, the DNA is TGCAGTGCTTCCCAGGGAGGCGCCGAAAAACTGTTTTTT. Protein product: CSASQGGAEKLFF.

The rearrangement uses TRBV9 and TRBJ2-1; maybe TRBD2 (6 bases). V was cut by 4 bases and J by 3 bases, with 17 bases left in between. The germline gives CDR1 SGDLS, CDR2 YYNGEE. There are 16 residues in the CDR3. CDR3: CASSKDSGGIYNEQFF. The CDR3 DNA reads as TGTGCCAGCAGCAAGGATAGCGGAGGAATCTACAATGAGCAGTTCTTC.

The gene calls are TRBV20-1 and TRBJ2-7; D not resolved. CDR1 and CDR2 (germline): DFQATT, SNEGSKA (reference sequence). Trimming removed 6 bases from V and 2 bases from J, with 17 bases in between. This CDR3 region has 14 residues. CDR3 nucleotide sequence: TGCAGTGCAGGACGGACCCTAAGAACCTACGAGCAGTACTTC. Its protein product is CSAGRTLRTYEQYF.

This clonotype was observed at least ten times. The genes are TRBV10-3 and TRBJ2-5; no definite D call. From germline, CDR1 is ENHRY and CDR2 SYGVKD. CDR3 size: 15 residues. V lost 3 bases and J lost 4, with 15 bases in between. In nucleotides, the CDR3 is TGTGCCATCAGTGATTTGGACGTAGAAGGAGAGACCCAGTACTTC. This sequence encodes CAISDLDVEGETQYF.

This clonotype was counted at least ten times. The rearrangement uses TRBV10-3 and TRBJ2-1; no clear D. The length of the CDR3 is 13 residues. From germline, CDR1 is ENHRY and CDR2 SYGVKD. V lost 1 base and J 8 bases, leaving 9 bases between the germline ends. DNA of the CDR3: TGTGCCATCAGTGAGTTGGCGAGCGATGAGCAGTTCTTC. It encodes CAISELASDEQFF.

V usage is TRBV20-1 and J usage is TRBJ2-3, with 9 bases matching TRBD2. Unmatched junction bases numbered 15, after V lost 2 bases and J lost 0 bases. CDR1 and CDR2 (germline): DFQATT, SNEGSKA (reference sequence). CDR3 size: 19 residues. The CDR3 nucleotides read TGCAGTGCTAGATGGCCGAGGGCGGGAGGGCTCTTGAGCACAGATACGCAGTATTTT. Translated, it gives CSARWPRAGGLLSTDTQYF.

The chain has TRBV12-3 or TRBV12-4 and TRBJ2-7, with 9 bases lining up with TRBD1. The CDR3 covers 13 residues. The V and J ends lost 10 bases and 5 bases, in that order; junction bases with no gene match: 9. The CDR3 DNA follows: TGTGCCATTGCCACAGGGGGCACGGACGAGCAGTACTTC. Residues: CAIATGGTDEQYF.

V is TRBV6-2 or TRBV6-3 and J is TRBJ2-7; D remains ambiguous. The germline V gene has CDR1 MNHEY and CDR2 SVGEGT. The CDR3 runs 14 residues. V lost 6 bases, J lost 6 bases, and 18 bases lay in between. CDR3 DNA: TGTGCCAGCAGCACCCTTGGCGGAAGAGGCGAGCAGTACTTC. It yields the protein CASSTLGGRGEQYF.

This clonotype was observed a handful of times. The chain uses TRBV7-6 and TRBJ2-5; no clear D. CDR1 and CDR2 from the germline V gene are SGHVS and FNYEAQ. This CDR3 region has 14 residues. V lost 3 bases, J lost 2 bases, and 10 bases lay in between. CDR3 sequence reads: CASSFRRVQETQYF. CDR3 nucleotides: TGTGCCAGCAGCTTCCGGAGAGTACAAGAGACCCAGTACTTC.

This clonotype was counted at least ten times. The rearrangement joins TRBV7-2 to TRBJ2-1, with 7 bases identical to TRBD2. CDR3 size: 19 residues. The V gene's germline CDR1 is SGHTA and CDR2 FQGNSA. Unmatched junction bases numbered 11, after V lost 0 bases and J lost 0 bases. The DNA of the CDR3 is TGTGCCAGCAGCTTAGCGGGAGGGCCGATATTAAGCTCCTACAATGAGCAGTTCTTC. This translates into CASSLAGGPILSSYNEQFF.

The chain employs TRBV27 and TRBJ1-5; tentative D call: TRBD1 (5 bases). This CDR3 region has 15 residues. Germline V CDR1 and CDR2: MNHEY, SMNVEV (reference sequence). Trimming cost V 2 bases and J 6 bases, with 14 bases left between them. In DNA form, the CDR3 reads TGTGCCAGCAGTTTAACGGCAGGGCTATCTCAGCCCCAGCATTTT. It translates to CASSLTAGLSQPQHF.

In the case of this clonotype: Possible read error: a much larger clone is one base away. The CDR3 DNA sequence: TGTGCCAACAGTTACTCCGGGGGTGAGCAGTTCTTC. Its translation: CANSYSGGEQFF. This chain joins TRBV6-5 and TRBJ2-1, with a tentative D call TRBD2 (6 bases). The CDR3 has 12 amino acids. CDR1 is MNHEY and CDR2 is SVGAGI in the germline V gene.

The V gene is TRBV7-2, the J gene TRBJ2-3; a possible D gene is TRBD2 (5 bases). V was clipped by 3 bases and J by 2 bases, with 12 bases between them. Germline CDR1 is SGHTA and CDR2 is FQGNSA. This CDR3 comprises 15 residues. The chain's CDR3 is CASSFSGVTTDTQYF. CDR3 coding DNA: TGTGCCAGCAGCTTCTCCGGGGTTACCACAGATACGCAGTATTTT.

The sample holds a few counts of this clonotype. For the CDR3, the DNA is TGTGCCATCAGTCCCGGGACAGGGATGATCTACGAGCAGTACTTC. Amino acids: CAISPGTGMIYEQYF. The V call is TRBV10-3, the J call TRBJ2-7, with 9 bases lining up with TRBD1. V dropped 5 bases and J dropped 3; count of bases not matched to a gene: 8. The CDR3 extends over 15 amino acids. Germline lookup yields CDR1 ENHRY and CDR2 SYGVKD.

In this sample, this clonotype turned up a few times. The chain carries TRBV10-3 and TRBJ2-3; no reliable D call. CDR1 ENHRY and CDR2 SYGVKD come from the germline V gene. The CDR3 has 14 amino acids. V lost 3 bases, J lost 0 bases, and 7 bases lay in between. In nucleotides, the CDR3 is TGTGCCATCAGTGAAATAGGGAGCACAGATACGCAGTATTTT. Amino acid sequence: CAISEIGSTDTQYF.

This clonotype was recorded at least ten times. CDR3 coding DNA: TGTGCCAGCAGCCGGGACCTGAACACTGAAGCTTTCTTT. Protein: CASSRDLNTEAFF. The chain uses TRBV7-2 and TRBJ1-1; D may be TRBD1 (5 bases). Germline V lookup: CDR1 SGHTA, CDR2 FQGNSA. This CDR3 has 13 amino acids. V shed 5 bases and J shed 0 bases, with 7 bases lying between them.

The chain combines TRBV6-5 with TRBJ1-2; no definite D call. CDR3 length equals 15 residues. Per the germline V gene, CDR1 is MNHEY and CDR2 is SVGAGI. V was cut by 2 bases and J by 4 bases, with 14 bases left in between. The CDR3 sequence: CASSYPDPASYGYTF. In DNA, the CDR3 is TGTGCCAGCAGTTACCCCGACCCGGCCAGCTATGGCTACACCTTC.

The V and J genes are TRBV27 and TRBJ2-3; TRBD1 might be the D (6 bases). This CDR3 contains 18 residues. CDR1 is MNHEY and CDR2 is SMNVEV in the germline V gene (reference sequence). V lost 3 bases and J lost 1, with 20 bases in between. The CDR3 DNA is TGTGCCAGCAGTTTCGACAGGTTAAGGGGGTATGGCACAGATACGCAGTATTTT. Amino acids: CASSFDRLRGYGTDTQYF.

This rearrangement joins TRBV24-1 to TRBJ2-3; TRBD2 agrees at 8 bases. Germline CDR1 and CDR2: KGHDR and SFDVKD. The CDR3 length is 14 residues. V was pared by 4 bases and J by 5 bases, with 4 bases of the junction left unmatched. CDR3 sequence: CATSEPGLGDTQYF. CDR3 nucleotides: TGTGCCACCAGTGAACCGGGACTAGGAGATACGCAGTATTTT.

There are many counts of this clonotype. The genes are TRBV20-1 and TRBJ2-7; maybe TRBD1 (5 bases). CDR1 and CDR2 (germline): DFQATT, SNEGSKA (reference sequence). Trimming stripped 0 bases from V and 2 bases from J, with 14 bases between. The CDR3 sequence is 15 residues long. As DNA, the CDR3 is TGCAGTGCTAGAGATTTCAACAGGAACCCCTACGAGCAGTACTTC. This encodes CSARDFNRNPYEQYF.

This clonotype appeared a few times. The chain employs TRBV6-1 and TRBJ1-4; 7 bases map to TRBD1. CDR3 size: 15 residues. V lost 5 bases and J lost 5; bases outside the gene matches: 8. Per the germline V gene, CDR1 is MNHNS and CDR2 is SASEGT. Here the CDR3 reads CASSPAWGQNEKLFF. Here the CDR3 DNA reads TGTGCCAGCAGTCCAGCGTGGGGACAGAATGAAAAACTGTTTTTT.

The chain has TRBV7-9 and TRBJ2-7; D remains ambiguous. The CDR3 contains 15 residues. The V end lost 0 bases, the J end lost 5 bases, and 14 bases lay between the germline ends. Per germline, CDR1 SEHNR and CDR2 FQNEAQ (reference sequence). CDR3 nucleotide sequence: TGTGCCAGCAGCTTAGCTATGGGGTCGGACCACGAGCAGTACTTC. This translates into CASSLAMGSDHEQYF. The full variable domain, with the rest looked up from reference TRBV7-9 and TRBJ2-7, is DTGVSQNPRHKITKRGQNVTFRCDPISEHNRLYWYRQTLGQGPEFLTYFQNEAQLEKSRLLSDRFSAERPKGSFSTLEIQRTEQGDSAMYLCASSLAMGSDHEQYFGPGTRLTVT.

This clonotype came up many times. This chain links TRBV18 with TRBJ2-4; D uncertain. Germline V gives CDR1 KGHSH, CDR2 LQKENI. V shed 3 bases and J shed 6 bases, with 15 bases lying between them. The CDR3 is made up of 15 amino acids. Here the CDR3 DNA reads TGTGCCAGCTCACCGGGTGGCGGTTTGGGAAACATTCAGTACTTC. This encodes CASSPGGGLGNIQYF. Together with reference TRBV18 and TRBJ2-4, the CDR3 gives the full variable domain: NAGVMQNPRHLVRRRGQEARLRCSPMKGHSHVYWYRQLPEEGLKFMVYLQKENIIDESGMPKERFSAEFPKEGPSILRIQQVVRGDSAAYFCASSPGGGLGNIQYFGAGTRLSVL.

This clonotype was seen at least ten times. The chain combines TRBV5-1 with TRBJ2-3; D is possibly TRBD2 (6 bases). The CDR3 is made up of 16 amino acids. Looked up from germline, CDR1 is SGHRS and CDR2 is YFSETQ. V was cut by 0 bases and J by 2 bases, with 13 bases left in between. CDR3 protein: CASSLGRGKATDTQYF. In DNA, the CDR3 is TGCGCCAGCAGCTTGGGGCGGGGTAAAGCCACAGATACGCAGTATTTT.

This clonotype has just a few counts. V and J are TRBV20-1 and TRBJ2-7; no clear D. Germline lookup yields CDR1 DFQATT and CDR2 SNEGSKA (reference sequence). The CDR3 loop spans 13 amino acids. V lost 5 bases to trimming and J lost 0 bases, with 11 bases between them. In DNA, the CDR3 is TGCAGTGCTCAACCCCTGAGCTCCTACGAGCAGTACTTC. It translates to CSAQPLSSYEQYF.

The chain uses TRBV20-1 and TRBJ1-2; no clear D gene. Germline V gives CDR1 DFQATT, CDR2 SNEGSKA (reference sequence). The CDR3 has 12 residues. CDR3: CNTEEINYGYTF. The CDR3 nucleotides read TGCAATACAGAAGAGATCAACTATGGCTACACCTTC.

This clonotype has ten or more counts. The chain employs TRBV7-9 and TRBJ2-6; D is uncertain. CDR1 and CDR2 from the germline V gene are SEHNR and FQNEAQ (reference sequence). V was cut by 4 bases and J by 0 bases, with 10 bases left in between. The CDR3 is 16 residues long. Here the CDR3 reads CASSSTEISGANVLTF. The CDR3, as DNA: TGTGCCAGCAGCTCCACAGAAATCTCTGGGGCCAACGTCCTGACTTTC.